The rows below give T cell receptor beta chains drawn from one sample of a study of response to subunit inactivated influenza vaccine. Each CDR3 protein is one row after TCRdb ran MiXCR on the RT-PCR reads. The table includes a few hundred thousand distinct CDR3 sequences, 14% detected once. This specimen was PBMCs from blood, taken 11 to 12 days after vaccination. The receptor set was obtained from a middle-aged man who received an inactivated influenza vaccine. Both conserved end residues are part of each CDR3. The D gene is left open where the match is weak. The listing skips clone size in some rows; elsewhere it reads once, few, many or a size class.

j_gene: TRBJ1-1; abundance: many; v_gene: TRBV20-1; d_gene: TRBD1; CDR3nt: TGCAGTGCTAGACAGGGGGGACGGCGGTTGGGCTTCGAAGCTTTCTTT; CDR3aa: CSARQGGRRLGFEAFF
j_gene: TRBJ2-7; abundance: .; v_gene: TRBV7-2; d_gene: .; CDR3nt: TGTGCCAGCAGCTTTTCCCACGGGATCGAGCAGTACTTC; CDR3aa: CASSFSHGIEQYF
j_gene: TRBJ1-6; abundance: few; v_gene: TRBV3-1; d_gene: .; CDR3nt: TGTGCCAGCAGCCAAGGAGAGATACGGACGCCCCTCCACTTT; CDR3aa: CASSQGEIRTPLHF
j_gene: TRBJ1-1; abundance: .; v_gene: TRBV18; d_gene: .; CDR3nt: TGTGCCAGCTCACCACCGAATCAAGGGGGTTCGACTGAAGCTTTCTTT; CDR3aa: CASSPPNQGGSTEAFF
j_gene: TRBJ1-5; abundance: .; v_gene: TRBV28; d_gene: .; CDR3nt: TGTGCCAGCAGCCTAGGGGGTTTCGATCAGCCCCAGCATTTT; CDR3aa: CASSLGGFDQPQHF
j_gene: TRBJ2-7; abundance: .; v_gene: TRBV12-3/TRBV12-4; d_gene: .; CDR3nt: TGTGCCAGCAGTTTACGTAACTCCTACGAGCAGTACTTC; CDR3aa: CASSLRNSYEQYF
j_gene: TRBJ2-2; abundance: .; v_gene: TRBV28; d_gene: TRBD2; CDR3nt: TGTGCCAGCAGTTTACTTAGCGGGGCGAACACCGGGGAGCTGTTTTTT; CDR3aa: CASSLLSGANTGELFF
j_gene: TRBJ2-3; abundance: .; v_gene: TRBV3-1; d_gene: .; CDR3nt: TGTGCCAGCAGCCAAGCGAATCCAGATACGCAGTATTTT; CDR3aa: CASSQANPDTQYF
j_gene: TRBJ1-4; abundance: once; v_gene: TRBV28; d_gene: TRBD1; CDR3nt: TGTGCCGCACGACCGGGACAGGGGGCGCCGAGTGGTGAAAAACTGTTTTTT; CDR3aa: CAARPGQGAPSGEKLFF
j_gene: TRBJ2-1; abundance: .; v_gene: TRBV18; d_gene: .; CDR3nt: TGTGCCAGCTCACGAGGGCAATCCGGTAACAATGAGCAGTTCTTC; CDR3aa: CASSRGQSGNNEQFF
j_gene: TRBJ2-3; abundance: few; v_gene: TRBV9; d_gene: .; CDR3nt: TGTGCCAGCAGCGCGGGACTCCTCGTCGGAGATACGCAGTATTTT; CDR3aa: CASSAGLLVGDTQYF
j_gene: TRBJ1-4; abundance: .; v_gene: TRBV5-1; d_gene: .; CDR3nt: TGCGCCAGCAGCATCGGACAGCGTAATGAAAAACTGTTTTTT; CDR3aa: CASSIGQRNEKLFF
j_gene: TRBJ2-5; abundance: few; v_gene: TRBV15; d_gene: TRBD2; CDR3nt: TGTGCCACCAGCAGAACTAGCGGACAAGAGACCCAGTACTTC; CDR3aa: CATSRTSGQETQYF
j_gene: TRBJ2-2; abundance: .; v_gene: TRBV5-5; d_gene: .; CDR3nt: TGTGCCAGCAGCTTGTTCGCGAAACAGCGCGGGGAGCTGTTTTTT; CDR3aa: CASSLFAKQRGELFF
j_gene: TRBJ2-7; abundance: few; v_gene: TRBV15; d_gene: TRBD1; CDR3nt: TGTGCCACCAGCATAAGACAGGGGTTGGAGGAGCAGTACTTC; CDR3aa: CATSIRQGLEEQYF
j_gene: TRBJ1-3; abundance: few; v_gene: TRBV7-2; d_gene: .; CDR3nt: TGTGCCAGCAGTCCCTTGGGGGGGCTCTCTGGAAACACCATATATTTT; CDR3aa: CASSPLGGLSGNTIYF
j_gene: TRBJ2-1; abundance: few; v_gene: TRBV11-2; d_gene: .; CDR3nt: TGTGCCAGCAGCTTAGATGTCGCGGGGAGCTCCTACAATGAGCAGTTCTTC; CDR3aa: CASSLDVAGSSYNEQFF
j_gene: TRBJ1-2; abundance: .; v_gene: TRBV7-2; d_gene: .; CDR3nt: TGTGCCAGCACCAATTCAGGCCACCTGGGCGGCTACACCTTC; CDR3aa: CASTNSGHLGGYTF
j_gene: TRBJ2-5; abundance: few; v_gene: TRBV5-1; d_gene: TRBD2; CDR3nt: TGCGCCAGCAGCTTGGGTTGGACTAGAGGCGCGCGGGAGACCCAGTACTTC; CDR3aa: CASSLGWTRGARETQYF
j_gene: TRBJ2-5; abundance: few; v_gene: TRBV6-2/TRBV6-3; d_gene: TRBD2; CDR3nt: TGTGCCAGCAGAAAACTAGCGGGAGGGCGGGAGACCCAGTACTTC; CDR3aa: CASRKLAGGRETQYF
j_gene: TRBJ1-1; abundance: .; v_gene: TRBV7-9; d_gene: .; CDR3nt: TGTGCCAGCAGCCGAGGAGGTGCGAACACTGAAGCTTTCTTT; CDR3aa: CASSRGGANTEAFF
j_gene: TRBJ2-7; abundance: few; v_gene: TRBV5-1; d_gene: .; CDR3nt: TGCGCCAGCAGCTCGGGTTTTGGACTTACAGACTACGAGCAGTACTTC; CDR3aa: CASSSGFGLTDYEQYF
j_gene: TRBJ1-1; abundance: .; v_gene: TRBV6-5; d_gene: .; CDR3nt: TGTGCCAGCAGTTACTTCTCCGGGCCGAACACTGAAGCTTTCTTT; CDR3aa: CASSYFSGPNTEAFF
j_gene: TRBJ2-6; abundance: few; v_gene: TRBV29-1; d_gene: .; CDR3nt: TGCAGCGTTTCCGAGGCTGGGGCCAACGTCCTGACTTTC; CDR3aa: CSVSEAGANVLTF
j_gene: TRBJ2-7; abundance: few; v_gene: TRBV4-3; d_gene: .; CDR3nt: TGCGCCAGCAGCCAAGATGCCCGAAACGAGCAGTACTTC; CDR3aa: CASSQDARNEQYF
j_gene: TRBJ2-7; abundance: .; v_gene: TRBV4-3; d_gene: TRBD1; CDR3nt: TGCGCCAGCAGCCAAGCAGACAGGGGGAATTACGAGCAGTACTTC; CDR3aa: CASSQADRGNYEQYF
j_gene: TRBJ2-7; abundance: few; v_gene: TRBV10-3; d_gene: TRBD1; CDR3nt: TGTGCCACCCGGTTTCGGGGACAGGGGGCACAGGAGCAGTACTTC; CDR3aa: CATRFRGQGAQEQYF
j_gene: TRBJ2-1; abundance: many; v_gene: TRBV12-3/TRBV12-4; d_gene: TRBD2; CDR3nt: TGTGCCAGCAGAGGACTAGCGGGGGGGTCAACCTACAATGAGCAGTTCTTC; CDR3aa: CASRGLAGGSTYNEQFF
j_gene: TRBJ2-3; abundance: few; v_gene: TRBV28; d_gene: TRBD2; CDR3nt: TGTGCCAGCACAAAGCGGGGGCGCACAGATACGCAGTATTTT; CDR3aa: CASTKRGRTDTQYF
j_gene: TRBJ2-5; abundance: .; v_gene: TRBV7-9; d_gene: .; CDR3nt: TGTGCCAGCAGCCAGACAATCCAAGAGACCCAGTACTTC; CDR3aa: CASSQTIQETQYF
j_gene: TRBJ2-1; abundance: many; v_gene: TRBV20-1; d_gene: TRBD2; CDR3nt: TGCAGTGCTAGGTCGACTAGCGGGGGGGATGAGCAGTTCTTC; CDR3aa: CSARSTSGGDEQFF
j_gene: TRBJ2-2; abundance: .; v_gene: TRBV7-2; d_gene: .; CDR3nt: TGTGCCAGCAGCTTACGATCAGGGCCGAACACCGGGGAGCTGTTTTTT; CDR3aa: CASSLRSGPNTGELFF